What follows are 15 T cell receptor beta chains derived from one specimen sequenced in a study of cytotoxic CD8 clonotypes in ibrutinib-treated CLL. The protocol was immunoSEQ multiplex PCR, while the TCRdb copy is restricted to in-frame clones and leaves out a portion. The sample shows 100,000 to 150,000 clones, over 75% of them seen only once. This sample comprised PBMCs, obtained after 24 months of ibrutinib treatment. The receptors stem from a human donor with chronic lymphocytic leukemia.

This clone has only one observation. The chain joins TRBV7-9 to TRBJ1-4; D uncertain. Germline V gene data show CDR1 as SEHNR and CDR2 as FQNEAQ (reference sequence). The CDR3 is 15 amino acids. V was trimmed by 6 bases and J by 7 bases, leaving 18 bases between them. CDR3 sequence reads: CASSFERALGEKLFF. In DNA form, the CDR3 reads TGTGCCAGCAGTTTCGAACGGGCGCTGGGTGAAAAACTGTTTTTT.

The rearrangement joins TRBV27 to TRBJ2-2; D is unresolved. The CDR3 loop spans 15 amino acids. The germline gives CDR1 MNHEY, CDR2 SMNVEV (reference sequence). V was trimmed by 3 bases and J by 4 bases, leaving 12 bases between them. CDR3 region: CASSFERLATGELFF. Here the CDR3 DNA reads TGTGCCAGCAGTTTCGAGAGACTGGCCACCGGGGAGCTGTTTTTT.

V is TRBV5-1 and J is TRBJ1-1; the D is unclear. This CDR3 region has 16 residues. V was trimmed by 0 bases and J by 1 base, leaving 13 bases between them. The germline V gene encodes CDR1 SGHRS and CDR2 YFSETQ. CDR3 loop: CASSLEFRGGNTEAFF. DNA for the CDR3: TGCGCCAGCAGCTTGGAATTTCGGGGTGGGAACACTGAAGCTTTCTTT.

The V gene is TRBV28, the J gene TRBJ2-7; D is undetermined. V lost 6 bases, J lost 2 bases, and 14 bases lay in between. CDR1 and CDR2 from the germline V gene are MDHEN and SYDVKM. CDR3 length: 14 amino acids. This chain's CDR3 is CASSRRGETYEQYF. CDR3 coding DNA: TGTGCCAGCAGCCGGAGAGGCGAAACCTACGAGCAGTACTTC.

This clone was counted only a few times. The rearrangement uses TRBV6-5 and TRBJ1-4; possibly TRBD1 for D (5 bases). Germline V gene lookup returns CDR1 MNHEY and CDR2 SVGAGI. The CDR3 totals 13 residues. V lost 6 bases and J 6 bases, leaving 11 bases between the germline ends. CDR3 protein: CASSRSQDEKLFF. As DNA, the CDR3 is TGTGCCAGCAGCCGTTCACAGGATGAAAAACTGTTTTTT.

This rearrangement joins TRBV10-3 to TRBJ2-1, with TRBD2 matching over 7 bases. Germline assignment: CDR1 ENHRY and CDR2 SYGVKD. V was pared by 9 bases and J by 8 bases, with 7 bases of the junction left unmatched. CDR3 length: 12 residues. DNA for the CDR3: TGTGCCATAGCGCGGGAGTCGGATGAGCAGTTCTTC. This gives the protein CAIARESDEQFF.

This clone was seen ten or more times. The rearrangement joins TRBV7-8 to TRBJ1-2; a weak D match, TRBD1 (5 bases). This CDR3 is 14 amino acids long. Germline-derived CDR1 and CDR2 are SGHVS and FQNEAQ. V lost 5 bases and J lost 2, with 12 bases in between. CDR3 region: CASSTTTANYGYTF. In DNA, the CDR3 is TGTGCCAGCAGCACGACGACAGCAAACTATGGCTACACCTTC.

This clone was seen just once. The rearrangement links TRBV27 to TRBJ1-4; 8 bases fit TRBD1. The trim removed 6 bases at V and 4 bases at J, leaving 7 bases unmatched. The CDR3 spans 15 residues. Germline CDR1 MNHEY, CDR2 SMNVEV (reference sequence). CDR3: CASSDDRGRNEKLFF. CDR3 in DNA: TGTGCCAGCAGCGATGACAGGGGACGTAATGAAAAACTGTTTTTT.

The genes are TRBV2 and TRBJ2-1; no definite D call. The CDR3 is made up of 11 amino acids. Trimming removed 6 bases at V and 3 bases at J, with 3 bases between. Germline CDR1 and CDR2: SNHLY and FYNNEI. This CDR3 reads CASRNYNEQFF. DNA for the CDR3: TGTGCCAGCAGGAACTACAATGAGCAGTTCTTC.

V usage is TRBV9 and J usage is TRBJ2-7, with 9 nucleotides matching TRBD2. V lost 0 bases and J lost 5; bases outside the gene matches: 6. The CDR3 extends over 15 amino acids. Germline loops: CDR1 SGDLS, CDR2 YYNGEE. The CDR3 reads CASSVDSGGFNEQYF. The CDR3 DNA reads as TGTGCCAGCAGCGTAGATAGCGGGGGCTTCAACGAGCAGTACTTC.

This chain joins TRBV9 and TRBJ2-7, with TRBD2 matching over 8 bases. The CDR3 is made up of 13 amino acids. Germline assignment: CDR1 SGDLS and CDR2 YYNGEE. The J segment lost 4 bases and the V segment lost 4 bases, leaving 4 bases of the junction unmatched. The CDR3 spells CASSFGTSYEQYF. DNA of the CDR3: TGTGCCAGCAGCTTCGGGACTAGTTACGAGCAGTACTTC. The whole variable domain, filled in from reference TRBV9 and TRBJ2-7, reads DSGVTQTPKHLITATGQRVTLRCSPRSGDLSVYWYQQSLDQGLQFLIQYYNGEERAKGNILERFSAQQFPDLHSELNLSSLELGDSALYFCASSFGTSYEQYFGPGTRLTVT.

V usage is TRBV21-1 and J usage is TRBJ2-1; no check of the table's D call, TRBD2, against the DNA was made. TRBV21-1 is an annotated pseudogene. This CDR3 has 15 residues. The CDR3 loop reads CASSAAPSEHNEQFF. CDR3 nucleotides: TGTGCCAGCAGCGCGGCCCCCAGTGAGCACAATGAGCAGTTCTTC.

V gene TRBV7-2 combines with J gene TRBJ1-3; D is undetermined. Deletions cut 5 bases from V and 2 bases from J, with 10 bases between. Looked up from germline, CDR1 is SGHTA and CDR2 is FQGNSA. The CDR3 totals 14 residues. The CDR3 is CASSQGSPGNTIYF. The CDR3 DNA follows: TGTGCCAGCAGCCAAGGGTCCCCTGGAAACACCATATATTTT.

V usage is TRBV19 and J usage is TRBJ2-7, with TRBD1 matching over 10 bases. Germline V gene sequence: CDR1 LNHDA, CDR2 SQIVND (reference sequence). The trim removed 5 bases at V and 4 bases at J, leaving 5 bases unmatched. The CDR3 consists of 14 residues. The CDR3 here is CASSPRTGGYEQYF. CDR3 nucleotides: TGTGCCAGTAGTCCTCGGACAGGGGGGTACGAGCAGTACTTC.

This chain uses TRBV5-6 with TRBJ2-7; 11 bases fit TRBD2. Germline V gene sequence: CDR1 SGHDT, CDR2 YYEEEE. This CDR3 has 18 amino acids. V shed 1 base, J shed 3 bases, and the junction held 12 bases outside the gene matches. The CDR3 DNA reads as TGTGCCAGCAGCTTGTCTAGCGGGAGGCCACGACCGCTCTACGAGCAGTACTTC. This gives the protein CASSLSSGRPRPLYEQYF.